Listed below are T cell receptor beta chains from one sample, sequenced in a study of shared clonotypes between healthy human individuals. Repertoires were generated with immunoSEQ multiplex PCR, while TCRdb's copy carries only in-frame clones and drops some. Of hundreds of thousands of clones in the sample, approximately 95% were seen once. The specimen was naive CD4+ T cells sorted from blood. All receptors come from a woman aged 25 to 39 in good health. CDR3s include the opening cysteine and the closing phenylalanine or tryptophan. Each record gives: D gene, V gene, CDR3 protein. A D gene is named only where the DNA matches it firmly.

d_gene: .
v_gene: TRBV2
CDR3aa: CASREAALAKNIQYF

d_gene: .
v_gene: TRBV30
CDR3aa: CAWSRDNQETQYF

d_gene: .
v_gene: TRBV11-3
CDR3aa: CASSPDSPRRAGSPLHF

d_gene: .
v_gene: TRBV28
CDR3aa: CASSPGISYEQYF

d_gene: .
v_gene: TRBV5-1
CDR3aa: CASSSDLFSEAFF

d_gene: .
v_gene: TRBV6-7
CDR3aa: CASSYSFRREQYF

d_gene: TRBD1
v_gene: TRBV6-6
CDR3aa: CASSWGRGAGNTIYF

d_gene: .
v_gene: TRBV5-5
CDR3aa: CASSKWGVRETQYF

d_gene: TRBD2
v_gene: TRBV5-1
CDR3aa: CASSLRGTSGKETQYF

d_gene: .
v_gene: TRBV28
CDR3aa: CASSPAGTPNYGYTF

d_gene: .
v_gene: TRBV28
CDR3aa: CASSYLRGSGYTF

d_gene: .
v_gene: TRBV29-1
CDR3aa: CSVGRGGENIYEQYF

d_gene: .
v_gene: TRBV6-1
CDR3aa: CASRPPGGKLFF

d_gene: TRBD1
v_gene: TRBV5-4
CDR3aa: CASSPWTGETGANVLTF

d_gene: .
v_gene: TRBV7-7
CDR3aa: CASSFRATANTGELFF

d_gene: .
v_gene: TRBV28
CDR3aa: CASSLSGGVNEQFF

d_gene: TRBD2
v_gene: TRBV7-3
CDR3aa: CASSQTTSGVYNEQFF

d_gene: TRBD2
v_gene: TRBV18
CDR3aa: CASSPPTWEGFEQYF

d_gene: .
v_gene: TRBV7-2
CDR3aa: CASSFVGSSYEQYF

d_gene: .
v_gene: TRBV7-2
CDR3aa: CASSLGRGYTF

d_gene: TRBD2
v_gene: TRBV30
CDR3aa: CARSGRANGELFF

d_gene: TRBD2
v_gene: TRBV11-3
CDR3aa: CASSLAGGTDTQYF

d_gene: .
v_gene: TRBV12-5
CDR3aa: CASGLGPNDNEQFF

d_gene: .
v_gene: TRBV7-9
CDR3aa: CASSLIMAGDTQYF

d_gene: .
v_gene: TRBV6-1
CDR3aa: CASSAFDEQYF

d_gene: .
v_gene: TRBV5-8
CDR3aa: CASSLYGAANEKLFF

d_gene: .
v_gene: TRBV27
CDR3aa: CASSLSQANYGYTF

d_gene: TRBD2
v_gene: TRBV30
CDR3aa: CAWSGLAGTGGFAEQFF

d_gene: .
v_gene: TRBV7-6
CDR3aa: CASSLQWGRQPEKLFF

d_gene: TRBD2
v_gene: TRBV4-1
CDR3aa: CASSSTAGGPGETQYF

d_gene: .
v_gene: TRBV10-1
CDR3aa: CASSDRASGNTIYF

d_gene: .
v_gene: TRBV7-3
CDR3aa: CASSLVGISGANVLTF

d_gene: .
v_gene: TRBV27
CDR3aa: CASSLIRGPDTQYF

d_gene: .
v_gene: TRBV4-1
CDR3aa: CASSQPTGRAFYEQYF

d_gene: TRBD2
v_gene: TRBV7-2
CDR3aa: CASSLALGLASYEQYF

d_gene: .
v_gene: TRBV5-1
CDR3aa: CASSLAGRGQTDTQYF

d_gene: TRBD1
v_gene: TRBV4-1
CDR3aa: CASSGQALSEQFF

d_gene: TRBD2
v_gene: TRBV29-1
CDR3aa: CSALTGTSGRIYEQYF

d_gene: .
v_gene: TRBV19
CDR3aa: CASNPNVFGEKLFF

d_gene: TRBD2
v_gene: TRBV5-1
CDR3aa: CASSPRTSDYEQYF